Detailed here is one T cell receptor (beta chain). V was pared by 4 bases and J by 13 bases, with 7 bases of the junction left unmatched. CDR3 length: 13 amino acids. The V gene's germline CDR1 is KGHSH and CDR2 LQKENI. This specimen comes from a study of blood T cell repertoires in COVID-19. Some clones are missing from TCRdb's copy, which holds only in-frame ones; the method was immunoSEQ multiplex PCR. The profile shows some 180,000 clones, around 89% of them singletons. The sample comprised peripheral blood. This TCR was recovered from a man in his fifties who had recovered from COVID-19. This chain uses TRBV18 with TRBJ2-1; TRBD2 matches 10 bases. CDR3 DNA sequence: TGTGCCAGCTCACAAATTAGCGGGGGGCTCCAGTTCTTC. As protein: CASSQISGGLQFF.